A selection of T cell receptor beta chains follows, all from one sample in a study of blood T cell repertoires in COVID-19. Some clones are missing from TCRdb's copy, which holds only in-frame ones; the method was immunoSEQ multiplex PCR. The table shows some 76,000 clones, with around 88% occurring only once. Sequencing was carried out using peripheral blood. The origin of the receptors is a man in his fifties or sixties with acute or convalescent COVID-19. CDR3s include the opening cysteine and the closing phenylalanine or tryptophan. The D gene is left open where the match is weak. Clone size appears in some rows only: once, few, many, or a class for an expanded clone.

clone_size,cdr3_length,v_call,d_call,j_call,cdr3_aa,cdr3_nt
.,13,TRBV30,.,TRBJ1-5,CAWSPHSNQPQHF,TGTGCCTGGAGTCCCCATAGCAATCAGCCCCAGCATTTT
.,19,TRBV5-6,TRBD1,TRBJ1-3,CASSGTGTGGSFSGNTIYF,TGTGCCAGCAGCGGGACCGGGACAGGGGGCTCATTCTCTGGAAACACCATATATTTT
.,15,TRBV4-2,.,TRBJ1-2,CASSQDNGRGYGYTF,TGTGCCAGCAGCCAAGATAACGGCAGGGGCTATGGCTACACCTTC
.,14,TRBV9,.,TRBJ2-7,CASSEQGISYEQYF,TGTGCCAGCAGCGAACAGGGTATCTCCTACGAGCAGTACTTC
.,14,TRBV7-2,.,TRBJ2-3,CASNLLVGADTQYF,TGTGCCAGCAACCTACTAGTCGGCGCAGATACGCAGTATTTT
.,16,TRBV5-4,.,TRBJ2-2,CASSPNPGVDAGELFF,TGTGCCAGCAGCCCGAACCCAGGGGTGGACGCCGGGGAGCTGTTTTTT
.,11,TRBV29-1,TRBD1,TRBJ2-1,CSVSGGYEQFF,TGCAGCGTTTCAGGGGGCTATGAGCAGTTCTTC
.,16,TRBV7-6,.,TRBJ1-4,CASSLGTGATNEKLFF,TGTGCCAGCAGCTTAGGTACCGGGGCAACTAATGAAAAACTGTTTTTT
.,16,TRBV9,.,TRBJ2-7,CASSVGGATSTYEQYF,TGTGCCAGCAGCGTAGGTGGGGCCACAAGCACCTACGAGCAGTACTTC
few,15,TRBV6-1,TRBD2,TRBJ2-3,CASSDRGTSTDTQYF,TGTGCCAGCAGTGACCGCGGGACTAGTACAGATACGCAGTATTTT